These 18 T cell receptor beta chains originate from one sample sequenced in a study of graft-versus-host responses after intestinal transplantation. Clones were read by immunoSEQ multiplex PCR, and TCRdb kept only the in-frame ones, dropping some. The data show 77,000 or so clones, 92% seen once. The input for sequencing was PBMCs, taken 98 days after intestinal transplantation. Receptors were obtained from a human patient who received an intestinal transplant, so some T cells may come from the graft donor.

The rearrangement links TRBV13 to TRBJ2-1; TRBD2 is a possible D gene (5 bases). The CDR3 is 13 amino acids. Germline values: CDR1 PRHDT, CDR2 FYEKMQ (reference sequence). The ends were cut back, 6 bases at V and 8 bases at J, with 14 bases in the middle. The CDR3: CASRYSGSDEQFF. CDR3 sequence (DNA): TGTGCCAGCAGATATTCGGGATCGGATGAGCAGTTCTTC.

The chain employs TRBV30 and TRBJ2-7; D remains unclear. The CDR3 runs 13 residues. Trimming cost V 1 base and J 3 bases, with 10 bases left between them. CDR1 is GTSNPN, CDR2 SVGIG, per germline (reference sequence). The CDR3 region is CAWSGVPYYEQYF. For the CDR3, the DNA is TGTGCCTGGAGTGGGGTACCCTACTACGAGCAGTACTTC.

V usage is TRBV2 and J usage is TRBJ2-5; the match to TRBD1 covers 7 bases. The trim removed 5 bases at V and 3 bases at J, leaving 12 bases unmatched. This CDR3 contains 16 residues. Germline V lookup: CDR1 SNHLY, CDR2 FYNNEI. This chain's CDR3 is CASSTRQGAVEETQYF. CDR3 coding DNA: TGTGCCAGCAGTACCAGACAGGGCGCTGTGGAAGAGACCCAGTACTTC.

Concerning this clone itself: Other DNA sequences from this sample encode an identical CDR3 as well. The gene calls are TRBV5-1 and TRBJ2-5; 9 nucleotides match TRBD2. CDR3 length: 15 amino acids. Trimming took 0 bases from V and 3 from J; bases not matched to a gene: 3. The germline V gene has CDR1 SGHRS and CDR2 YFSETQ. This CDR3 reads CASSLGRGGEETQYF. The CDR3 DNA reads TGCGCCAGCAGCTTGGGGCGCGGGGGGGAAGAGACCCAGTACTTC. The variable domain in full, with the rest retrieved from reference TRBV5-1 and TRBJ2-5, is KAGVTQTPRYLIKTRGQQVTLSCSPISGHRSVSWYQQTPGQGLQFLFEYFSETQRNKGNFPGRFSGRQFSNSRSEMNVSTLELGDSALYLCASSLGRGGEETQYFGPGTRLLVL.

The chain combines TRBV4-1 with TRBJ2-5; maybe TRBD1 (5 bases). CDR3 length: 14 amino acids. V was trimmed by 3 bases and J by 5 bases, leaving 13 bases between them. From germline, CDR1 is MGHRA and CDR2 YSYEKL. Here the CDR3 reads CASSQSSGAETQYF. The CDR3 nucleotides read TGCGCCAGCAGCCAGAGTAGTGGGGCGGAGACCCAGTACTTC.

The rearrangement joins TRBV13 to TRBJ2-7; tentatively, D is TRBD2 (5 bases). The CDR3 is 15 amino acids. V gave up 5 bases and J gave up 3 bases, with 17 bases separating them. The germline gives CDR1 PRHDT, CDR2 FYEKMQ (reference sequence). CDR3 sequence: CASSPPPDEGYEQYF. In nucleotides, the CDR3 is TGTGCCAGCAGCCCGCCTCCTGACGAGGGCTACGAGCAGTACTTC.

This clone is a singleton in its sample. The rearrangement links TRBV6-5 to TRBJ1-2; possibly TRBD1 for D (5 bases). V was shortened by 5 bases and J by 2 bases, with 12 bases between the two germline ends. CDR1 MNHEY and CDR2 SVGAGI come from the germline V gene. The CDR3 runs 14 residues. For the CDR3, the DNA is TGTGCCAGCAGTGAACCTGACAGCAACTATGGCTACACCTTC. Translated: CASSEPDSNYGYTF.

The gene calls are TRBV5-8 and TRBJ2-3; TRBD2 agrees at 9 bases. J was trimmed by 1 base and V by 2 bases; bases with no gene match: 8. Looked up from germline, CDR1 is SGHTS and CDR2 is YDEGEE. The CDR3 is made up of 17 amino acids. CDR3 residues: CASSFTKREDRTDTQYF. The CDR3 region has the DNA TGTGCCAGCAGCTTTACAAAGCGGGAGGACCGCACAGATACGCAGTATTTT.

The rearrangement joins TRBV5-6 to TRBJ2-7; perhaps TRBD1 as D (6 bases). The V end was cut by 4 bases, the J end by 3 bases, with 14 bases between. The germline V gene has CDR1 SGHDT and CDR2 YYEEEE. CDR3 length: 14 amino acids. The CDR3 spells CASSQRTEDYEQYF. In nucleotides, the CDR3 is TGTGCCAGCAGCCAGCGGACAGAAGACTACGAGCAGTACTTC.

This clone was found once. The rearrangement uses TRBV25-1 and TRBJ1-2; D uncertain. The germline V gene has CDR1 MGHDK and CDR2 SYGVNS. The CDR3 is 14 amino acids. V was shortened by 0 bases and J by 5 bases, with 10 bases between the two germline ends. CDR3: CASSEYRERYGYTF. The CDR3 region has the DNA TGTGCCAGCAGTGAATACCGGGAGAGGTATGGCTACACCTTC.

J is TRBJ2-7 and V is TRBV5-6; D is unresolved. This CDR3 comprises 13 residues. Trimming shortened V by 4 bases and J by 4 bases, and 12 bases separated the two germline ends. Germline CDR1 SGHDT, CDR2 YYEEEE. DNA for the CDR3: TGTGCCAGCAGCCGCATTGGAGCGTACGAGCAGTACTTC. Its translation is CASSRIGAYEQYF.

In its sample, this clone was seen a few times. The chain combines TRBV6-5 with TRBJ1-6; D is perhaps TRBD1 (6 bases). V lost 0 bases and J lost 7, with 10 bases in between. Germline V gene lookup returns CDR1 MNHEY and CDR2 SVGAGI. The CDR3 loop spans 15 amino acids. CDR3 sequence (DNA): TGTGCCAGCAGTTACTCGGCTGGGGGCAATTCACCCCTCCACTTT. Protein: CASSYSAGGNSPLHF.

This clone came up once. The gene calls are TRBV29-1 and TRBJ2-7, with TRBD1 matching over 7 bases. Germline V gene sequence: CDR1 SQVTM, CDR2 ANQGSEA. The CDR3 has 14 amino acids. Losses at the gene ends were 3 bases for V and 0 bases for J; bases not matched to a gene: 5. This CDR3 is CSVDGAGGSYEQYF. The CDR3, as DNA: TGCAGCGTTGATGGGGCAGGGGGCTCCTACGAGCAGTACTTC.

The chain combines TRBV5-1 with TRBJ2-3; the match to TRBD2 covers 12 bases. The CDR3 runs 18 residues. In germline, CDR1 is SGHRS, CDR2 YFSETQ. With 5 bases clipped from V and 0 bases from J, the junction kept 10 bases outside the gene matches. CDR3 sequence reads: CASSQTSGGLFSTDTQYF. As DNA, the CDR3 is TGCGCCAGCAGTCAGACTAGCGGGGGATTATTTAGCACAGATACGCAGTATTTT.

The CDR3 nucleotides are TGTGCCAGCAGCCCCTCACTAGGAGCGGAGAACACCGGGGAGCTGTTTTTT. Amino acid sequence: CASSPSLGAENTGELFF. V and J are TRBV4-2 and TRBJ2-2; TRBD2 is a possible D gene (5 bases). V lost 4 bases and J 1 base, leaving 16 bases between the germline ends. Germline V gene lookup returns CDR1 LGHNA and CDR2 YNFKEQ. This CDR3 contains 17 residues.

This clone was detected a few times. The chain has TRBV19 and TRBJ2-7, with D possibly matching TRBD2 (6 bases). The germline gives CDR1 LNHDA, CDR2 SQIVND (reference sequence). This CDR3 has 14 amino acids. With 4 bases removed from V and 3 bases from J, the gap between germline ends came to 13 bases. As DNA, the CDR3 is TGTGCCAGTAGTACTTTGGGGGGAAGCTACGAGCAGTACTTC. This sequence encodes CASSTLGGSYEQYF.

This clone was counted once. This sequence joins TRBV29-1 and TRBJ2-5; D is undetermined. The germline CDR1 and CDR2 sequences are SQVTM and ANQGSEA. V gave up 2 bases and J gave up 5 bases, with 6 bases separating them. The CDR3 is made up of 11 amino acids. CDR3 bases: TGCAGCGTTGAACCGGGTGAGACCCAGTACTTC. The encoded protein is CSVEPGETQYF.

The V and J genes are TRBV28 and TRBJ1-5; a weak D match, TRBD1 (6 bases). Germline V gene sequence: CDR1 MDHEN, CDR2 SYDVKM. Trimming removed 5 bases at V and 6 bases at J, with 14 bases between. The CDR3 extends over 14 amino acids. The CDR3 protein is CASSPTGNSQPQHF. The CDR3 bases are TGTGCCAGCAGTCCCACAGGGAATAGTCAGCCCCAGCATTTT.